This TCR beta chain was profiled in a study of metastatic and nonmetastatic thyroid tumors. The sample holds many counts of this clone. The germline gives CDR1 SGHRS, CDR2 YFSETQ. Between the trimmed V and J ends, which lost 5 bases and 6 bases, there was a span of 15 bases. This CDR3 comprises 14 residues. Using MiXCR, TCRdb reanalyzed the PCR reads. The table lists around 40,000 clones, less than 15% of them singletons, with around a tenth in the top ten. Among the patients, none had received any treatment before thyroid surgery. The material sequenced was blood. The chain uses TRBV5-1 and TRBJ2-1, with D unclear. The source of this sequence is a female donor with papillary thyroid cancer or a benign thyroid nodule (not recorded which). Some clones in this sample may be carry-over from other donors' samples. The DNA of the CDR3 is TGCGCCAGCAGACACGGCCTCCCAGGCAATGAGCAGTTCTTC. This sequence encodes CASRHGLPGNEQFF.